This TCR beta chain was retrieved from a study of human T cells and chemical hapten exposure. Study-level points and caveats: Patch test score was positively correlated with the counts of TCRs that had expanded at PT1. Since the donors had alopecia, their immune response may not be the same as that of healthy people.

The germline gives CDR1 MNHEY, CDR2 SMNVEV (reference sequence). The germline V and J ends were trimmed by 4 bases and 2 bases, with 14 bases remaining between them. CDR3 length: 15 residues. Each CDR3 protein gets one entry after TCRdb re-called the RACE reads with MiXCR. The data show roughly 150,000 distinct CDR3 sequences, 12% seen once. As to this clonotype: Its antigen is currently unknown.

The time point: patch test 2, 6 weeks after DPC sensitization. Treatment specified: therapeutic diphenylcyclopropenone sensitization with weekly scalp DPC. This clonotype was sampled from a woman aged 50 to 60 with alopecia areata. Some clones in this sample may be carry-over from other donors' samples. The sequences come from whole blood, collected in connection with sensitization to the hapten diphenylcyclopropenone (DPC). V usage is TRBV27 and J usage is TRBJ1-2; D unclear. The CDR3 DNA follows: TGTGCCAGCAGTTCGACCCCTCAGCCAAACTATGGCTACACCTTC. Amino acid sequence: CASSSTPQPNYGYTF.